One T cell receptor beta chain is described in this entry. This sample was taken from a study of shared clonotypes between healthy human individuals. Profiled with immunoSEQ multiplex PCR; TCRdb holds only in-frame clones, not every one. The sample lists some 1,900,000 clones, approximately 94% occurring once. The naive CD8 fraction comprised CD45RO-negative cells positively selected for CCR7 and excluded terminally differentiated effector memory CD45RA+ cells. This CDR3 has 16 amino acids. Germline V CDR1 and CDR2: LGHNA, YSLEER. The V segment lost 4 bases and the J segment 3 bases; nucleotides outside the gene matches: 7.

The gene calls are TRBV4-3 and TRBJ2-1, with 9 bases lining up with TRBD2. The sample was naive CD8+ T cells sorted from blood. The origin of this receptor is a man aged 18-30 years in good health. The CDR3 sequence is CASSRRASGNYNEQFF. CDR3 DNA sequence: TGCGCCAGCAGCCGTAGGGCTAGCGGGAACTACAATGAGCAGTTCTTC.